Below are 27 T cell receptor beta chains sequenced from a single sample in a study of blood T cell repertoires in COVID-19. TCRdb's copy holds only in-frame clones and misses some; the assay was immunoSEQ multiplex PCR. The repertoire includes under 200,000 clones, about 76% of them detected once, and approximately 5.9% sits in the top ten. Input material: peripheral blood. The receptors originated from a woman aged 40 to 55 with COVID-19, enrolled during active disease.

This clone was seen just once. CDR3 in amino acids: CASRTAGVQETQYF. The CDR3 bases are TGTGCCAGCAGAACGGCGGGGGTTCAAGAGACCCAGTACTTC. The rearrangement links TRBV5-4 to TRBJ2-5, with 7 bases fitting TRBD2. Germline values: CDR1 SGHNT, CDR2 YYREEE (reference sequence). V shed 5 bases and J 2 bases; nucleotides not matched to a gene: 6. There are 14 residues in the CDR3.

The V gene is TRBV7-9, the J gene TRBJ2-3, with 10 positions matching TRBD2. Looked up from germline, CDR1 is SEHNR and CDR2 is FQNEAQ (reference sequence). This CDR3 has 17 residues. The V gene end was trimmed by 2 bases and the J gene end by 5 bases; junction bases not matched to a gene: 10. CDR3 residues: CASSLQGLAGVVDTQYF. CDR3 nucleotide sequence: TGTGCCAGCAGCTTACAGGGCCTAGCGGGAGTCGTAGATACGCAGTATTTT.

The chain has TRBV10-3 and TRBJ2-1; no definite D call. Germline V lookup: CDR1 ENHRY, CDR2 SYGVKD. This CDR3 has 14 residues. V was clipped by 6 bases and J by 4 bases, with 13 bases between them. This CDR3 is CAISAGREYNEQFF. The CDR3 DNA reads TGTGCCATCAGCGCAGGCCGTGAATACAATGAGCAGTTCTTC.

V is TRBV7-6 and J is TRBJ2-7; 15 bases match TRBD2. V shed 5 bases, J shed 5 bases, and the junction held 10 bases outside the gene matches. Per germline, CDR1 SGHVS and CDR2 FNYEAQ. The CDR3 is made up of 17 amino acids. The CDR3 DNA reads as TGTGCCAGCAGCACAGGGACTAGCGGGGGGTCTTGGGACGAGCAGTACTTC. It specifies CASSTGTSGGSWDEQYF.

The chain recombines TRBV29-1 with TRBJ1-1; 9 nucleotides agree with TRBD1. The germline V gene has CDR1 SQVTM and CDR2 ANQGSEA. CDR3 length: 14 residues. Trimming removed 5 bases from V and 7 bases from J; junction bases left unmatched: 11. The CDR3, as DNA: TGCAGCGTTACCGGGCCGACAGGGGGGGTTGAAGCTTTCTTT. Protein sequence: CSVTGPTGGVEAFF.

This clone showed up just once. The chain links TRBV21-1 to TRBJ1-1; the table's D call, TRBD1, has no DNA check behind it. TRBV21-1 is assigned pseudogene status. CDR3 size: 17 residues. The CDR3 DNA reads TGTGCCAGCAGCAAAGGCGTCGGACACTTGAGAAGGACTGAAGCTTTCTTT. It specifies CASSKGVGHLRRTEAFF.

The chain couples TRBV3-1 (or the pseudogene TRBV3-2) to TRBJ2-3, with a tentative D call TRBD2 (7 bases). The CDR3 spans 17 residues. V lost 2 bases to trimming and J lost 5 bases, with 20 bases between them. CDR1 LGHDT and CDR2 YNNKEL come from the germline V gene (reference sequence). Written as DNA, the CDR3 is TGTGCCAGCAGCCAACCCTTAGGGGGGGGGTTCGTAGATACGCAGTATTTT. This translates into CASSQPLGGGFVDTQYF.

V is TRBV7-2 and J is TRBJ2-7; maybe TRBD2 (6 bases). Germline CDR1 reads SGHTA; CDR2 reads FQGNSA. V gave up 1 base and J gave up 0 bases, with 10 bases separating them. The length of the CDR3 is 15 residues. CDR3: CASSLVDGGSYEQYF. CDR3 sequence (DNA): TGTGCCAGCAGCTTAGTTGACGGGGGCTCCTACGAGCAGTACTTC.

The chain's CDR3 is CASSLTMREKLFF. In DNA, the CDR3 is TGCGCCAGCAGCTTAACTATGAGGGAAAAACTGTTTTTT. The chain carries TRBV5-1 and TRBJ1-4; D is ambiguous. The CDR3 sequence is 13 residues long. Looked up from germline, CDR1 is SGHRS and CDR2 is YFSETQ. The V gene lost 2 bases and the J gene lost 8 bases, with 10 bases spanning the gap.

The chain uses TRBV7-2 and TRBJ2-2; a weak D match, TRBD2 (7 bases). V was clipped by 5 bases and J by 6 bases, with 10 bases between them. Germline V gene sequence: CDR1 SGHTA, CDR2 FQGNSA. This CDR3 is 13 amino acids long. The CDR3 DNA sequence: TGTGCCAGCAGCCCCGGGGGGCCCGGGGAGCTGTTTTTT. Translating gives CASSPGGPGELFF.

This chain uses TRBV24-1 with TRBJ2-2, with TRBD2 as a possible D gene (5 bases). The CDR3 totals 14 residues. CDR1 is KGHDR and CDR2 is SFDVKD in the germline V gene. V was cut by 4 bases and J by 7 bases, with 12 bases left in between. CDR3 sequence (DNA): TGTGCCACCAGTGACCCCTGGACTGGCGGGGAGCTGTTTTTT. It codes for CATSDPWTGGELFF.

This clone was picked up one time. V gene TRBV4-3 combines with J gene TRBJ2-3; TRBD2 matches at 10 bases. Germline-derived CDR1 and CDR2 are LGHNA and YSLEER. This CDR3 region has 17 residues. J was trimmed by 0 bases and V by 1 base; bases with no gene match: 4. In DNA, the CDR3 is TGCGCCAGCAGCCAAGGGGCTAGCGGGGGAAGCACAGATACGCAGTATTTT. Translated, it gives CASSQGASGGSTDTQYF.

The V call is TRBV18, the J call TRBJ2-5; D gene unclear. Germline values: CDR1 KGHSH, CDR2 LQKENI. This CDR3 region has 17 residues. V was pared by 2 bases and J by 2 bases, with 18 bases between. The CDR3 nucleotides read TGTGCCAGCTCACCAGCATCCACGACGGGTCTACAAGAGACCCAGTACTTC. It translates to CASSPASTTGLQETQYF.

In its sample, this clone was seen once. This chain uses TRBV18 with TRBJ2-3; D is possibly TRBD2 (6 bases). V was shortened by 1 base and J by 2 bases, with 10 bases between the two germline ends. This CDR3 spans 15 amino acids. CDR1 is KGHSH and CDR2 is LQKENI in the germline V gene. The CDR3 DNA follows: TGTGCCAGCTCACCACGTGGAGGGATCACAGATACGCAGTATTTT. Its protein product is CASSPRGGITDTQYF. The variable domain in full, with the rest retrieved from reference TRBV18 and TRBJ2-3, is NAGVMQNPRHLVRRRGQEARLRCSPMKGHSHVYWYRQLPEEGLKFMVYLQKENIIDESGMPKERFSAEFPKEGPSILRIQQVVRGDSAAYFCASSPRGGITDTQYFGPGTRLTVL.

The genes are TRBV18 and TRBJ2-3; D perhaps matches TRBD1 (6 bases). V dropped 5 bases and J dropped 4 bases, with 13 bases sitting between them. The CDR3 is 14 amino acids. Germline V gene sequence: CDR1 KGHSH, CDR2 LQKENI. CDR3 nucleotides: TGTGCCAGCTCAATCACAGGGCGGGCAGATACGCAGTATTTT. It encodes CASSITGRADTQYF.

This chain joins TRBV19 and TRBJ2-3, with 8 bases matching TRBD2. The CDR3 length is 15 residues. V was clipped by 3 bases and J by 1 base; unmatched bases: 3. Germline CDR1 LNHDA, CDR2 SQIVND (reference sequence). The CDR3 sequence is CASSISAGGTDTQYF. CDR3 sequence (DNA): TGTGCCAGTAGTATCTCAGCGGGGGGCACAGATACGCAGTATTTT.

The genes are TRBV2 and TRBJ2-3; unclear D gene. This CDR3 region has 15 residues. Germline values: CDR1 SNHLY, CDR2 FYNNEI. Trimming stripped 0 bases from V and 3 bases from J, with 10 bases between. The CDR3 DNA sequence: TGTGCCAGCAGTGAAGCGGTGGTTCGGACAGATACGCAGTATTTT. It yields the protein CASSEAVVRTDTQYF. The full variable domain, its missing parts supplied by reference TRBV2 and TRBJ2-3, is EPEVTQTPSHQVTQMGQEVILRCVPISNHLYFYWYRQILGQKVEFLVSFYNNEISEKSEIFDDQFSVERPDGSNFTLKIRSTKLEDSAMYFCASSEAVVRTDTQYFGPGTRLTVL.

The chain links TRBV29-1 to TRBJ1-1; D is ambiguous. Germline assignment: CDR1 SQVTM and CDR2 ANQGSEA. This CDR3 region has 12 residues. Trimming shortened V by 7 bases and J by 0 bases, and 9 bases separated the two germline ends. The CDR3 DNA is TGCAGCGGTAAACGGGTGAACACTGAAGCTTTCTTT. This codes for CSGKRVNTEAFF.

This rearrangement joins TRBV19 to TRBJ2-1, with TRBD1 identical over 9 bases. V lost 6 bases, J lost 7 bases, and 4 bases stayed unmatched. The CDR3 length is 13 residues. CDR1 and CDR2 (germline): LNHDA, SQIVND (reference sequence). The CDR3 DNA reads TGTGCCAGTAGAAGACAGGGGGAGAATGAGCAGTTCTTC. Translating it yields CASRRQGENEQFF.

The chain combines TRBV2 with TRBJ2-1, with 9 bases identical to TRBD2. The germline CDR1 and CDR2 sequences are SNHLY and FYNNEI. The CDR3 is 15 amino acids. Germline trimming cut 4 bases from V and 3 bases from J; bases unmatched to any gene: 4. The CDR3 is CASSGSSGGYNEQFF. In DNA form, the CDR3 reads TGTGCCAGCAGTGGGAGTAGCGGGGGCTACAATGAGCAGTTCTTC.

The CDR3 protein is CSVGGGSTDTQYF. The CDR3, as DNA: TGCAGCGTTGGGGGAGGGTCCACAGATACGCAGTATTTT. The chain couples TRBV29-1 to TRBJ2-3; TRBD2 agrees at 7 bases. Germline trimming cut 4 bases from V and 2 bases from J; bases unmatched to any gene: 3. CDR3 size: 13 residues. The germline gives CDR1 SQVTM, CDR2 ANQGSEA.

The chain couples TRBV4-2 to TRBJ1-1; the match to TRBD1 covers 12 bases. This CDR3 has 16 amino acids. With 0 bases clipped from V and 7 bases from J, the junction kept 6 bases outside the gene matches. Germline lookup yields CDR1 LGHNA and CDR2 YNFKEQ. This CDR3 is CASSQEGTGGMGEAFF. As DNA, the CDR3 is TGTGCCAGCAGCCAAGAAGGGACAGGGGGCATGGGTGAAGCTTTCTTT.

The V call is TRBV9, the J call TRBJ2-7, with 9 bases aligning to TRBD2. The germline V gene encodes CDR1 SGDLS and CDR2 YYNGEE. V lost 7 bases to trimming and J lost 7 bases; unmatched junction nucleotides: 15. The CDR3 totals 15 residues. CDR3: CASSRLGAGGGEQYF. CDR3 coding DNA: TGTGCCAGCTCTCGCTTAGGGGCGGGAGGGGGAGAGCAGTACTTC.

V gene TRBV3-1 (or the pseudogene TRBV3-2) combines with J gene TRBJ2-1, with 7 bases fitting TRBD1. Germline V gives CDR1 LGHDT, CDR2 YNNKEL (reference sequence). CDR3 size: 13 residues. The V segment lost 11 bases and the J segment 2 bases; nucleotides outside the gene matches: 6. The CDR3 DNA reads TGTGCCTCCCGGCAGGGGGCCTACAATGAGCAGTTCTTC. Amino acid sequence: CASRQGAYNEQFF.

The V call is TRBV2, the J call TRBJ2-2; no clear D. V lost 4 bases to trimming and J lost 0 bases, with 6 bases between them. CDR3 length equals 14 residues. Germline V gene sequence: CDR1 SNHLY, CDR2 FYNNEI. The CDR3 protein is CASSVATNTGELFF. Written as DNA, the CDR3 is TGTGCCAGCAGTGTTGCTACGAACACCGGGGAGCTGTTTTTT.

The rearrangement uses TRBV4-1 and TRBJ1-1; D not certain. The germline V and J ends were trimmed by 4 bases and 4 bases, with 13 bases remaining between them. Germline V gene lookup returns CDR1 MGHRA and CDR2 YSYEKL. This CDR3 contains 14 residues. CDR3 residues: CASSLVAGGTEAFF. The CDR3 coding sequence is TGCGCCAGCAGCCTAGTAGCGGGAGGCACTGAAGCTTTCTTT.

This rearrangement joins TRBV6-5 to TRBJ2-1; maybe TRBD1 (5 bases). Germline CDR1 MNHEY, CDR2 SVGAGI. The CDR3 extends over 14 amino acids. The ends were cut back, 6 bases at V and 1 base at J, with 10 bases in the middle. The CDR3 sequence is CASSRDSSYNEQFF. The CDR3 DNA follows: TGTGCCAGCAGCAGGGATTCTTCCTACAATGAGCAGTTCTTC.